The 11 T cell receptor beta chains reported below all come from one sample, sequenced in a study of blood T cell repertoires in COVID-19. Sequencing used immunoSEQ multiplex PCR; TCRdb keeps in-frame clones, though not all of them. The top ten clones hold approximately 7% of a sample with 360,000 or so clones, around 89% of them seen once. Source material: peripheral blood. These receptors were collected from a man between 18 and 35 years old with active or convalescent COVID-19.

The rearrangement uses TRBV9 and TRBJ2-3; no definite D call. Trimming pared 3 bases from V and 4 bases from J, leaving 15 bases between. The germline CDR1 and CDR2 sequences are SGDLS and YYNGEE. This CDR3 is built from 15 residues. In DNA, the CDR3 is TGTGCCAGCAGCGCGCTAGTTCCGTGGGCAGATACGCAGTATTTT. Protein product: CASSALVPWADTQYF.

The CDR3 sequence: CASSIDGGRTNRPQHF. As DNA, the CDR3 is TGTGCCAGTAGTATAGATGGAGGGCGAACTAATCGTCCCCAGCATTTT. This sequence joins TRBV19 and TRBJ1-5; D gene ambiguous. Germline values: CDR1 LNHDA, CDR2 SQIVND (reference sequence). The CDR3 has 16 amino acids. V was trimmed by 0 bases and J by 10 bases, leaving 19 bases between them.

The CDR3 bases are TGTGCCAGCAGTACTACAGGGGGCCGATCCTACGAGCAGTACTTC. Its protein is CASSTTGGRSYEQYF. This chain uses TRBV27 with TRBJ2-7; 9 positions agree with TRBD1. Trimming removed 5 bases from V and 1 base from J; junction bases left unmatched: 6. Germline V gene data show CDR1 as MNHEY and CDR2 as SMNVEV (reference sequence). This CDR3 spans 15 amino acids.

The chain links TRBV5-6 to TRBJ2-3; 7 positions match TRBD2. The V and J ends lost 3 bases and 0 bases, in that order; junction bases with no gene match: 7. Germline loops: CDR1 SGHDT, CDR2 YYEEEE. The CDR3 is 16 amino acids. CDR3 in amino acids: CASSSWGSGSTDTQYF. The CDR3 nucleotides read TGTGCCAGCAGCTCCTGGGGTAGCGGGAGCACAGATACGCAGTATTTT.

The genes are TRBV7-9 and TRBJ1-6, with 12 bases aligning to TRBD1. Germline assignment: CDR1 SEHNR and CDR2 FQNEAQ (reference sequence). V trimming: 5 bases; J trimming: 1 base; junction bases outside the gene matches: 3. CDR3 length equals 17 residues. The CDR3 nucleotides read TGTGCCAGCAGCCCGGGACAGGGGGCGTCCTATAATTCACCCCTCCACTTT. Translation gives CASSPGQGASYNSPLHF.

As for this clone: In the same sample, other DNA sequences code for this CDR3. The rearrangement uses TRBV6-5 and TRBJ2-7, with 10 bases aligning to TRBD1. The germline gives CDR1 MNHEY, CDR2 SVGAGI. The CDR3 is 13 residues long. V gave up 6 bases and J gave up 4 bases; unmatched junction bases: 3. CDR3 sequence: CASRTGGRYEQYF. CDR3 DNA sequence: TGTGCCAGCAGGACAGGGGGCAGATACGAGCAGTACTTC.

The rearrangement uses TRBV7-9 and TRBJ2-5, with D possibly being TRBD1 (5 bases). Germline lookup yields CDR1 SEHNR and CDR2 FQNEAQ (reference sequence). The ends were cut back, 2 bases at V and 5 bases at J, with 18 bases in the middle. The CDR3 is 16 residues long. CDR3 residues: CASSLLLLQDRETQYF. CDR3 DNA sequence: TGTGCCAGCAGCTTACTACTCCTACAGGACCGGGAGACCCAGTACTTC. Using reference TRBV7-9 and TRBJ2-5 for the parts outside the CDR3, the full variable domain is DTGVSQNPRHKITKRGQNVTFRCDPISEHNRLYWYRQTLGQGPEFLTYFQNEAQLEKSRLLSDRFSAERPKGSFSTLEIQRTEQGDSAMYLCASSLLLLQDRETQYFGPGTRLLVL.

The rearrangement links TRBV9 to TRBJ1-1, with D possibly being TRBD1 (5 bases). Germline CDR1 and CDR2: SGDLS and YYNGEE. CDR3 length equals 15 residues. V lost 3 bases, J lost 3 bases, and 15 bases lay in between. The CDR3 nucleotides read TGTGCCAGCAGCGCAACCCACAGGAGGGACACTGAAGCTTTCTTT. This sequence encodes CASSATHRRDTEAFF. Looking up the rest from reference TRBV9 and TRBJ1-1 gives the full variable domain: DSGVTQTPKHLITATGQRVTLRCSPRSGDLSVYWYQQSLDQGLQFLIQYYNGEERAKGNILERFSAQQFPDLHSELNLSSLELGDSALYFCASSATHRRDTEAFFGQGTRLTVV.

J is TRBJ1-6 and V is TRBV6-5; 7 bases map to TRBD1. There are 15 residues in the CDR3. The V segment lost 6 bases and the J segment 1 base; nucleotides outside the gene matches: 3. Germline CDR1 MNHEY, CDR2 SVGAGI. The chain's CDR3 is CASSGQVSYNSPLHF. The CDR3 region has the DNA TGTGCCAGCAGCGGACAGGTTTCCTATAATTCACCCCTCCACTTT.

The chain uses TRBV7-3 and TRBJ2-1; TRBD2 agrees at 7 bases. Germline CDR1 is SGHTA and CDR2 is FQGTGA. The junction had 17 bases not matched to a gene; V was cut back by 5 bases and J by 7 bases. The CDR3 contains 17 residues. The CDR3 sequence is CASSAMGGSPGVNEQFF. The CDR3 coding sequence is TGTGCCAGCAGCGCCATGGGCGGGAGCCCCGGGGTAAATGAGCAGTTCTTC.

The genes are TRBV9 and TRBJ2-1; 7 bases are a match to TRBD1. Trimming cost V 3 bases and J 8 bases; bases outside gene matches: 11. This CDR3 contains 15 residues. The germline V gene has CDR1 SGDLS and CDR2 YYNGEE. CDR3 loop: CASSALGTVVDEQFF. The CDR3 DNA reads TGTGCCAGCAGCGCGCTAGGGACAGTGGTCGATGAGCAGTTCTTC.